This entry concerns a single T cell receptor (beta chain). The length of the CDR3 is 15 residues. Germline V gene lookup returns CDR1 MNHNS and CDR2 SASEGT. V was shortened by 1 base and J by 3 bases, with 11 bases between the two germline ends. The sample originates from a study of blood T cell repertoires in COVID-19. Profiling relied on immunoSEQ multiplex PCR, and the TCRdb table lists in-frame clones only, not all of them. The table shows approximately 530,000 clones, with around nine tenths occurring only once. The receptor was isolated from a woman between 45 and 60 years old with COVID-19, enrolled during active disease. V is TRBV6-1 and J is TRBJ2-3; no reliable D call. The sample comprised peripheral blood. CDR3 sequence reads: CASSEGSVPTDTQYF. In nucleotides, the CDR3 is TGTGCCAGCAGTGAAGGGTCGGTACCTACAGATACGCAGTATTTT.